This TCR beta chain was obtained from a study of blood T cell repertoires in COVID-19 (dated by TCRdb to about 2020). Notes on the research overall: The collaborator samples originated in the United States, Italy and Spain and spanned the acute and convalescent phases of COVID-19. The prospective study material was composed of cDNA or gDNA derived from T cells, B-cell-depleted T cells, or PBMCs. Deeply sampled blood TCRbeta repertoires from subjects exposed to, actively infected with, or recovered from COVID-19 were included in the dataset. The repertoires were released in a freely available public database intended as a resource for research on the immune response to SARS-CoV-2. Samples were obtained from the ongoing ImmuneRACE study (first 160 participants) and from 1,254 subjects provided by 6 global collaborators. Sample metadata almost always included a de-identified subject ID, COVID-19 status, age in years and sex. Where available, HLA class I and class II types were taken from metadata supplied by the sample provider and were not determined by assay-based typing.

TCRbeta CDR3 regions were amplified from genomic DNA by means of the immunoSEQ Assay, a bias-controlled multiplex PCR. The study's processing was this. Nucleated cell counts per sample were estimated from amplification of reference gene primers within the assay. To quantify the absolute abundance of each unique TCRbeta CDR3 rearrangement, sequence reads were collapsed and filtered. For each sample, productive Simpson clonality was calculated by taking the square root of Simpson's diversity index across productive rearrangements. This is the immuneACCESS table as TCRdb keeps it, with only in-frame sequences that have V and J called. A part of the clones is gone; compared with another copy, unresolved V genes explain less than half, and the rest is unexplained. That table furnishes V, J and clone size, whereas the DNA furnished D and trimming. The sample profile shows some 250,000 clones; over 70% of them were found once. Approximately 7.2% of the sample is in the top ten clones.

The collaborating institutions used their own protocols to collect whole blood in K2EDTA tubes. For TCRbeta analysis, collaborator samples were shipped as frozen whole blood, as isolated PBMCs, or as DNA extracted from either sample type. As encoded in the germline V gene, CDR1 is LGHNA while CDR2 is YNFKEQ. The CDR3, from cysteine to phenylalanine, totals 17 residues. Solely the CDR3 DNA is kept, with 51 bases framed from the first base. After removal of 0 bases from V and 4 bases from J, the junction retains 10 bases not matched to a gene. On this clone: This clone's antigen is unknown. The sample holds no much larger clone one base away, and base qualities are not on file.

What the work shows at the level of the full study, not this receptor alone: The quantity of clinical and demographic metadata differed by source and by participant and was supplied without curation.

This receptor was taken from a woman of 80 years or more with acute or convalescent COVID-19. The sample consisted of peripheral blood. The V and J segments used are TRBV4-2 and TRBJ2-3; 7 bases in the junction line up with TRBD2. The CDR3 has the sequence CASSQERGASGPDTQYF. The DNA sequence is given as TGTGCCAGCAGCCAAGAAAGAGGGGCTAGCGGCCCAGATACGCAGTATTTT.